The text below deals with one T cell receptor (beta chain). Its antigen is as yet unknown. The V segment lost 4 bases and the J segment 8 bases; nucleotides outside the gene matches: 4. Germline-derived CDR1 and CDR2 are SEHNR and FQNEAQ (reference sequence). The CDR3 spans 14 residues. This table comes from immunoSEQ multiplex PCR, and its TCRdb copy is limited to in-frame clones, with some not included. The repertoire consists of approximately 90,000 clones, with roughly 84% occurring once and the leading ten covering 0.25% to 0.3%. The sample belongs to a study of OX40 agonist ivuxolimab in advanced cancers. Looking at the study overall: Patients received ivuxolimab, an agonistic anti-OX40 (CD134) antibody. Partial responses occurred in Three dose-escalation patients, one with hepatocellular carcinoma and two with cutaneous melanoma. Study findings and constraints: At doses 0.1 to 3.0 mg/kg, CD4+ and CD8+ clones expanded.

The clonotype originates from an adult with an advanced solid tumor such as melanoma, head and neck, liver or kidney cancer. The genes are TRBV7-9 and TRBJ1-4; 10 bases match TRBD1. The sample here was CD4+ or CD8+ T cells sorted from blood, taken in a trial of the OX40 agonist ivuxolimab. The CDR3 loop is CASSWDRGKEKLFF. The DNA of the CDR3 is TGTGCCAGCAGCTGGGACAGGGGTAAAGAAAAACTGTTTTTT.